The present T cell receptor (beta chain) was sequenced within a study of Graves' ophthalmopathy and Graves' hyperthyroidism. Certain patients, namely those with other autoimmune diseases, uncontrolled infections, pregnancy or lactation, were excluded. The diagnostic workup employed clinical symptoms, serum thyroxine, TRAb, thyroid ultrasound and orbital computed tomography. Points on this clonotype: Antigen: not known.

General study results and limits: Blood also contained most of the expanded thyroid clonotypes above 0.001 frequency.

RNA transcripts provided the template for amplifying TCR beta CDR3 regions. HTBI-primed first-round RT-PCR preceded second-round multiplex PCR. TCRdb reprocessed the multiplex PCR reads with MiXCR, giving one entry per CDR3 protein. Of about 700,000 distinct CDR3 sequences listed, 40% were seen once; the top ten hold roughly 46%. Germline CDR1 SGDLS, CDR2 YYNGEE. V shed 0 bases and J shed 2 bases, with 8 bases lying between them. CDR3 length equals 14 residues. This clonotype originated in an adult man with Graves' ophthalmopathy. The chain has TRBV9 and TRBJ1-1; unclear D gene. Sample: peripheral blood. The CDR3, as DNA: TGTGCCAGCAGCGTAGCTAGGGTTAACACTGAAGCTTTCTTT. This codes for CASSVARVNTEAFF.